This passage covers 7 T cell receptor beta chains from one sample sequenced in a study of cytomegalovirus exposure and HLA in healthy donors listed by TCRdb under 2017. Library creation used the immunoSEQ multiplex PCR assay. A mixture of 60 forward primers for TCR Vbeta segments and 13 reverse primers for TCR Jbeta segments was used in the multiplex PCR. TCRdb carries this immuneACCESS record with in-frame sequences only. Its versions omit some clonotypes, under half of them owing to an unresolved V gene in the studies checked, with the rest unexplained. For this sample there are 210,000 or so clones; 75% to 90% appear just once. Over 0.95% of the sample is held by the ten biggest clonotypes. Source material: PBMCs. The receptors were gathered from a woman between 18 and 29 years old in good health and CMV-seronegative.

The rearrangement uses TRBV18 and TRBJ2-5; 9 positions agree with TRBD1. The junction had 11 bases not matched to a gene; V was cut back by 2 bases and J by 4 bases. There are 17 residues in the CDR3. Germline V gene data show CDR1 as KGHSH and CDR2 as LQKENI. In nucleotides, the CDR3 is TGTGCCAGCTCACCATTTGTCCTACAGGGGGCCGGAGAGACCCAGTACTTC. Its translation is CASSPFVLQGAGETQYF.

This sequence joins TRBV7-9 and TRBJ2-2; D gene ambiguous. This CDR3 region has 13 residues. Trimming took 2 bases from V and 6 from J, leaving 7 bases between them. Germline-derived CDR1 and CDR2 are SEHNR and FQNEAQ (reference sequence). CDR3 in DNA: TGTGCCAGCAGCTTAAGTCAGGCCGGGGAGCTGTTTTTT. Amino acid sequence: CASSLSQAGELFF.

J is TRBJ2-4 and V is TRBV7-9; D remains ambiguous. Trimming took 5 bases from V and 0 from J, leaving 11 bases between them. The germline V gene encodes CDR1 SEHNR and CDR2 FQNEAQ (reference sequence). The CDR3 covers 15 residues. This CDR3 is CASSPSELAKNIQYF. CDR3 in DNA: TGTGCCAGCAGCCCAAGTGAGTTAGCCAAAAACATTCAGTACTTC.

V and J are TRBV6-5 and TRBJ2-7, with 9 bases identical to TRBD1. Trimming at V came to 2 bases and at J to 1 base, leaving 3 bases not matched to a gene. The length of the CDR3 is 15 residues. CDR1 and CDR2 (germline): MNHEY, SVGAGI. This chain's CDR3 is CASSYLDRGSYEQYF. The CDR3 DNA follows: TGTGCCAGCAGTTACCTGGACAGGGGTTCCTACGAGCAGTACTTC.

The rearrangement joins TRBV4-1 to TRBJ2-4; 9 bases agree with TRBD1. Germline V gives CDR1 MGHRA, CDR2 YSYEKL. The CDR3 spans 18 residues. V shed 1 base and J 0 bases; nucleotides not matched to a gene: 7. CDR3 bases: TGCGCCAGCAGCCAAGGGGGACAGGGAGTCCTAGCCAAAAACATTCAGTACTTC. Its translation: CASSQGGQGVLAKNIQYF.

The chain carries TRBV5-1 and TRBJ2-1; 9 positions match TRBD2. This CDR3 has 16 residues. Looked up from germline, CDR1 is SGHRS and CDR2 is YFSETQ. Trimming removed 0 bases from V and 2 bases from J; junction bases left unmatched: 3. The CDR3 protein is CASSLGPSGTYNEQFF. In nucleotides, the CDR3 is TGCGCCAGCAGCTTGGGGCCTAGCGGGACCTACAATGAGCAGTTCTTC.

The V gene is TRBV30, the J gene TRBJ1-1, with TRBD1 identical over 7 bases. CDR1 and CDR2 from the germline V gene are GTSNPN and SVGIG (reference sequence). V dropped 5 bases and J dropped 5; count of bases not matched to a gene: 5. The CDR3 is 12 residues long. The CDR3 is CAWDREETEAFF. The CDR3 nucleotides read TGTGCCTGGGACAGGGAGGAAACTGAAGCTTTCTTT.